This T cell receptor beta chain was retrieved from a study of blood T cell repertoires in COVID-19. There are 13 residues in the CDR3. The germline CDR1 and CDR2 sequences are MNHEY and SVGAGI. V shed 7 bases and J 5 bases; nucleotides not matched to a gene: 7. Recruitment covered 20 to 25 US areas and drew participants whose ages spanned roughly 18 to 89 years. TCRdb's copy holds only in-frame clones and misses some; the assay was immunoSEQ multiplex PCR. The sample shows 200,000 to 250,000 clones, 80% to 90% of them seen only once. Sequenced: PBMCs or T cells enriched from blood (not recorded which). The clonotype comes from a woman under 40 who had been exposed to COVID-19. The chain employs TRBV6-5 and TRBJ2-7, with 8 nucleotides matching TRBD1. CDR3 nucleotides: TGTGCCAGCACCCGGACAGGGTTAGACGAGCAGTACTTC. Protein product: CASTRTGLDEQYF.